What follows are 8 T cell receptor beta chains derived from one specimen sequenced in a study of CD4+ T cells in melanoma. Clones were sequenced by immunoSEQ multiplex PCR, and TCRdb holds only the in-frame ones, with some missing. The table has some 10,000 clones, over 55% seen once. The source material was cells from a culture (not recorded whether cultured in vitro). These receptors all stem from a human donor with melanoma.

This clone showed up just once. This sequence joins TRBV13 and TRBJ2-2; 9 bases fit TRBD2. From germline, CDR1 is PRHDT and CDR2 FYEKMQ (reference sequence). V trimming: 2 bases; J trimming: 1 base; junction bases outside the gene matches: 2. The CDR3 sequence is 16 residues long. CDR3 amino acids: CASSLRGGGNTGELFF. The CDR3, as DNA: TGTGCCAGCAGCTTACGCGGGGGGGGGAACACCGGGGAGCTGTTTTTT.

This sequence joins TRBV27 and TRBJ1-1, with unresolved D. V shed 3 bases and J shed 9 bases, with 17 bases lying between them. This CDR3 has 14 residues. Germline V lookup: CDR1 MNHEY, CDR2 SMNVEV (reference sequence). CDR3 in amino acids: CASSFGGGGLKAFF. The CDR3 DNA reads TGTGCCAGCAGTTTCGGAGGTGGAGGGTTGAAAGCTTTCTTT.

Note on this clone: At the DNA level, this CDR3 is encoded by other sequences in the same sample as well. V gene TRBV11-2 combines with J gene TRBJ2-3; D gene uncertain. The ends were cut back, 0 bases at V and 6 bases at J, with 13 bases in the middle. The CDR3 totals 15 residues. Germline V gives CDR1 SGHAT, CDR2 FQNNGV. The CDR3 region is CASSLDSRNGDTQYF. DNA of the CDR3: TGTGCCAGCAGCTTAGATTCGAGAAACGGCGATACGCAGTATTTT.

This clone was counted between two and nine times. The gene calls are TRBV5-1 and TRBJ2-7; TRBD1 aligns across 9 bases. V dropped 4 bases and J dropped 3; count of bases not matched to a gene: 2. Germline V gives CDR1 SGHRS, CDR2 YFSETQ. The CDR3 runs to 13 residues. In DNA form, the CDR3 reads TGCGCCAGCAGCACGGGACAGGGCTACGAGCAGTACTTC. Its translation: CASSTGQGYEQYF. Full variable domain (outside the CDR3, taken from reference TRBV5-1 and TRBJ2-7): KAGVTQTPRYLIKTRGQQVTLSCSPISGHRSVSWYQQTPGQGLQFLFEYFSETQRNKGNFPGRFSGRQFSNSRSEMNVSTLELGDSALYLCASSTGQGYEQYFGPGTRLTVT.

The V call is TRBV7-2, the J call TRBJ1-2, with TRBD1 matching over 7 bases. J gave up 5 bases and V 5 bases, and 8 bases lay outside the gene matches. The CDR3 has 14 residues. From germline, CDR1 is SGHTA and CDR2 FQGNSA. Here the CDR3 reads CASSRQGGRYGYTF. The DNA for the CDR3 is TGTGCCAGCAGCAGGCAAGGGGGCCGGTATGGCTACACCTTC.

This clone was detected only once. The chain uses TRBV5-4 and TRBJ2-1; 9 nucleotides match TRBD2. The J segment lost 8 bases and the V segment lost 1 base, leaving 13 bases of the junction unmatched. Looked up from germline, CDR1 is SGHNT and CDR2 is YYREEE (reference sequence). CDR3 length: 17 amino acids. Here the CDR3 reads CASSLYKLAGGPHEQFF. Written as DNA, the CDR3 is TGTGCCAGCAGCTTGTATAAGTTGGCGGGGGGGCCGCATGAGCAGTTCTTC.

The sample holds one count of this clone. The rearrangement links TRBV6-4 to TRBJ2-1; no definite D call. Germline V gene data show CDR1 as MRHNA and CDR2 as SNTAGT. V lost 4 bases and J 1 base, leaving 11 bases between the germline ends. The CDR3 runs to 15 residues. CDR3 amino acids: CASSVELGSYNEQFF. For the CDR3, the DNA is TGTGCCAGCAGTGTAGAGTTAGGGTCCTACAATGAGCAGTTCTTC.

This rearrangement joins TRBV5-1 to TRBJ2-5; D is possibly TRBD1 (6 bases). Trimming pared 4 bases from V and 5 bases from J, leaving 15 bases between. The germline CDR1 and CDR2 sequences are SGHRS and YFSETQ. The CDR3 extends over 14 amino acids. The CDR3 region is CASSAGPGEETQYF. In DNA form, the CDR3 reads TGCGCCAGCAGCGCGGGCCCAGGGGAGGAGACCCAGTACTTC.